This T cell receptor beta chain was retrieved from a study of CD8 T cells in ankylosing spondylitis. The study's findings and limits: Within ankylosing spondylitis blood, a TCR beta motif made up of fewer than ten highly homologous variants appeared to be characteristic. The study looked at matched synovial fluid samples from ankylosing spondylitis patients. Disease-linked clones were reported to be significantly enriched there. As for the disease-linked clones, they showed a CD8+ phenotype and occurred at relatively low frequencies in peripheral blood. A subset of motif variants has previously been described in the synovial fluid and blood of reactive arthritis.

This clonotype was recorded many times. The target antigen is unknown. Using quantitative 5'-RACE with molecular barcodes, the authors made TCR beta libraries. TCRdb independently ran MiXCR on the 5' RACE reads; one entry per CDR3 protein. The sample records around 490,000 distinct CDR3 sequences, roughly 5% being singletons. CDR3 size: 15 residues. Per germline, CDR1 DFQATT and CDR2 SNEGSKA (reference sequence). Germline trimming cut 4 bases from V and 2 bases from J; bases unmatched to any gene: 5. The origin of this receptor is a male donor with ankylosing spondylitis. What was sequenced was blood, either unsorted or a sorted T cell fraction (not recorded which). V and J are TRBV20-1 and TRBJ1-3; 10 bases are shared with TRBD1. CDR3 region: CSAKMTGGAGNTIYF. The CDR3, as DNA: TGCAGTGCTAAAATGACAGGGGGCGCTGGAAACACCATATATTTT.